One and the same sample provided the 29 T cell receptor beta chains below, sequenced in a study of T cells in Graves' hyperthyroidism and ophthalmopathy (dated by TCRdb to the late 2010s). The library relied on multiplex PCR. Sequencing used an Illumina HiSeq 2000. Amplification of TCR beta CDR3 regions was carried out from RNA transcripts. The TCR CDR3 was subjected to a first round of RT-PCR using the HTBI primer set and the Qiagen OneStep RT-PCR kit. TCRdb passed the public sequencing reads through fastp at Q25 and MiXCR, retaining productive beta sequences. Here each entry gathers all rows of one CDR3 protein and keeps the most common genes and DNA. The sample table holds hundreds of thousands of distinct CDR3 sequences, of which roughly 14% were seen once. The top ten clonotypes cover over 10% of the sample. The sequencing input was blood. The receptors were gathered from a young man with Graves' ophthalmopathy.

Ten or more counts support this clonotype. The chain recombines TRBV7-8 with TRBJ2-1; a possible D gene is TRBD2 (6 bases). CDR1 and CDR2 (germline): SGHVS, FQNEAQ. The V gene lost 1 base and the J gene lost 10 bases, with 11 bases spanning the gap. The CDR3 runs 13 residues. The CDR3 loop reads CASSLVADGEQFF. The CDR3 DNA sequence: TGTGCCAGCAGCTTAGTAGCGGACGGCGAGCAGTTCTTC.

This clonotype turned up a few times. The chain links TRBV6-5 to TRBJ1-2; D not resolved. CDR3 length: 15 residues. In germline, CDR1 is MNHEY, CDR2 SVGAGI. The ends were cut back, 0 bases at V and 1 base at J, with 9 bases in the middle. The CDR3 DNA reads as TGTGCCAGCAGTTACTCGGAGCCAATTAACTATGGCTACACCTTC. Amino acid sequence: CASSYSEPINYGYTF.

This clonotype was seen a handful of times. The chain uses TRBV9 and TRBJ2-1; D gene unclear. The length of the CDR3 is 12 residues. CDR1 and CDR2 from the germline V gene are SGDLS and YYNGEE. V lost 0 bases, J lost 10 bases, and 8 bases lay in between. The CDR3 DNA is TGTGCCAGCAGCGTAGTGGAAATGGAGCAGTTCTTC. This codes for CASSVVEMEQFF.

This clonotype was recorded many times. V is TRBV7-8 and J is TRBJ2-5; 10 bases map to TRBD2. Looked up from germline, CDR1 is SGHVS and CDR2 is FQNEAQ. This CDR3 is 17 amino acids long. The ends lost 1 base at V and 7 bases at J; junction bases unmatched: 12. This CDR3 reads CASSLVVSGGLPGTQYF. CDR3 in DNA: TGTGCCAGCAGCTTAGTTGTTAGCGGGGGGTTGCCGGGGACCCAGTACTTC.

CDR3 bases: TGCAGTGCTGGGGAATATGGCTACACCTTC. Its translation is CSAGEYGYTF. This sequence joins TRBV20-1 and TRBJ1-2; D is undetermined. The CDR3 extends over 10 amino acids. The V and J ends lost 5 bases and 5 bases respectively, with 6 bases between them. From germline, CDR1 is DFQATT and CDR2 SNEGSKA (reference sequence).

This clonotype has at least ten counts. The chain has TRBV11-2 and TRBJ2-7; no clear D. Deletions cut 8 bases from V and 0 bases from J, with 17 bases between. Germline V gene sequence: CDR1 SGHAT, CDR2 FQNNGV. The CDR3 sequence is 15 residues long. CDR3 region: CASSAEQEISYEQYF. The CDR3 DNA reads TGTGCCAGCTCCGCGGAGCAGGAAATCTCCTACGAGCAGTACTTC.

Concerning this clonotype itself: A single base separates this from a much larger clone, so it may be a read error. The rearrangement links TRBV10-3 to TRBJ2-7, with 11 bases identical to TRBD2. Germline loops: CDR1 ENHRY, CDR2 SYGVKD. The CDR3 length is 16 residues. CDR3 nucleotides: TGTGCCATCAGCACGGGACTAGCGGAAATCTCCTACGAGCGGTACTTC. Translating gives CAISTGLAEISYERYF.

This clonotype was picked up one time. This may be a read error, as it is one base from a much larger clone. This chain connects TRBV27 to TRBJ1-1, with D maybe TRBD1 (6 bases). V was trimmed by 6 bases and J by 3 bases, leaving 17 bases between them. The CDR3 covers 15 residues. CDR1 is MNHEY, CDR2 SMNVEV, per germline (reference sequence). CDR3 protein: CASRRPQGLDTEAFF. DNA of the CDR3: TGTGCCAGCAGAAGGCCTCAGGGGTTGGACACTGAAGCTTTCTTT.

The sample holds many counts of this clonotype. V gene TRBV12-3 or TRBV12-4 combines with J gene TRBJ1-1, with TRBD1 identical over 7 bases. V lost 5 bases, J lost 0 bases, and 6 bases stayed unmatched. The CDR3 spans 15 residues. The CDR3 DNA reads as TGTGCCAGCAGTAGGACAGGCGGGTTGAACACTGAAGCTTTCTTT. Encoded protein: CASSRTGGLNTEAFF.

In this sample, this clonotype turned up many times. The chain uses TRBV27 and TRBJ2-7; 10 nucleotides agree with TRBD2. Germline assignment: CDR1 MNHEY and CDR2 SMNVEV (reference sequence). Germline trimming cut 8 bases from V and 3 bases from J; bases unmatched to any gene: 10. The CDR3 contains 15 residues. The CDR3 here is CASAFGIAGGYEQYF. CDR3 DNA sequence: TGTGCCAGCGCTTTCGGGATAGCGGGAGGCTACGAGCAGTACTTC.

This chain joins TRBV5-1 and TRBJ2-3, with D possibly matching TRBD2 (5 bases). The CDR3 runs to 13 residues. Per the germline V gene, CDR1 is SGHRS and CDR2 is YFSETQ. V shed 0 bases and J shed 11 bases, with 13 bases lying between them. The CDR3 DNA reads TGCGCCAGCAGCTTGGCGGGAACCCGGGTGCAGTATTTT. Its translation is CASSLAGTRVQYF.

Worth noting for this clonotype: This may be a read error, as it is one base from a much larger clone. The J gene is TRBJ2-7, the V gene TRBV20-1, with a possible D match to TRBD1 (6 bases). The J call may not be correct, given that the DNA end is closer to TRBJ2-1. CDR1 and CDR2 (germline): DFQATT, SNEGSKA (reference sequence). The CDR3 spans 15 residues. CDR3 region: CSGCRFPTGTYEQFF. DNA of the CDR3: TGCAGCGGATGCAGGTTTCCGACAGGCACCTACGAGCAGTTCTTC.

This CDR3 reads CSAKGASGAHEQYF. The CDR3 DNA sequence: TGCAGTGCAAAAGGGGCTAGCGGGGCCCACGAGCAGTACTTC. This sequence joins TRBV20-1 and TRBJ2-7; 9 bases match TRBD2. Looked up from germline, CDR1 is DFQATT and CDR2 is SNEGSKA (reference sequence). CDR3 size: 14 residues. Trimming cost V 6 bases and J 5 bases; bases outside gene matches: 11.

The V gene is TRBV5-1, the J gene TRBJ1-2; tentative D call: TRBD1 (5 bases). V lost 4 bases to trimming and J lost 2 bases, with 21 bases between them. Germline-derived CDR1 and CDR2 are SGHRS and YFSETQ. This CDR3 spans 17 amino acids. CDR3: CASSPGSRDGANYGYTF. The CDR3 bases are TGCGCCAGCAGCCCGGGAAGCAGGGATGGGGCCAACTATGGCTACACCTTC.

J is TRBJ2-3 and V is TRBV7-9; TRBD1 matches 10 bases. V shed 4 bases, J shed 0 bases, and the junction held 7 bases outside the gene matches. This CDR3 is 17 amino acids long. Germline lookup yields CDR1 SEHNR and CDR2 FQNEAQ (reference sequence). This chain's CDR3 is CASSSGTGATSTDTQYF. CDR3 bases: TGTGCCAGCAGCTCTGGGACAGGGGCGACCAGCACAGATACGCAGTATTTT.

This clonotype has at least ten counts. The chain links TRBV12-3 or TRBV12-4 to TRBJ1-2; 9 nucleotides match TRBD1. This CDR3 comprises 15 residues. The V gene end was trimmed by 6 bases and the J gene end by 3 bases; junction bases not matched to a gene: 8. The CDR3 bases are TGTGCCAGCAGCTCCCCCTGGACAGGGGACTATGGCTACACCTTC. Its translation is CASSSPWTGDYGYTF.

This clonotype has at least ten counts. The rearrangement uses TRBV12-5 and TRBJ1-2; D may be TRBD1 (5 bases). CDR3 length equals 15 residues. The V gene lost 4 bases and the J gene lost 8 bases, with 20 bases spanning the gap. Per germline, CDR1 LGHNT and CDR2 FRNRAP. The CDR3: CASGSTPGLRRGYTF. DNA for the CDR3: TGTGCTAGTGGTTCTACACCGGGACTGAGGAGGGGCTACACCTTC.

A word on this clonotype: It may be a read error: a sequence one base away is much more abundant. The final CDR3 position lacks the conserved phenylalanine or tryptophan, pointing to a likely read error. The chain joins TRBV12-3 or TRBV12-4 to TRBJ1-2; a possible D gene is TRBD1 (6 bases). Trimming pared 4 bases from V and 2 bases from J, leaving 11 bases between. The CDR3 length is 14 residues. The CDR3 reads CASSSTGLNYGYTL. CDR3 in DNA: TGTGCCAGCAGTTCGACAGGCCTAAACTATGGCTACACCCTC.

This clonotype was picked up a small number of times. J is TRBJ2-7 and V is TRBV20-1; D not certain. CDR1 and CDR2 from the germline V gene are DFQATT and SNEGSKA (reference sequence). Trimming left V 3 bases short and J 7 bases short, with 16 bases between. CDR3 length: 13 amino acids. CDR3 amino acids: CSASFLGVREQYF. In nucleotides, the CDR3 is TGCAGTGCTAGTTTCCTTGGGGTTCGGGAGCAGTACTTC.

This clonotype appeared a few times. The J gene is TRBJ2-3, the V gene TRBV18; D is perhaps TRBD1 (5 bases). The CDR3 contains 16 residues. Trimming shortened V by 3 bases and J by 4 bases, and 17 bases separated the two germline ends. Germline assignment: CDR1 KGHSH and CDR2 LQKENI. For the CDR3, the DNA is TGTGCCAGCTCACCCCAGGGCGCGGATAACGCAGATACGCAGTATTTT. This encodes CASSPQGADNADTQYF.

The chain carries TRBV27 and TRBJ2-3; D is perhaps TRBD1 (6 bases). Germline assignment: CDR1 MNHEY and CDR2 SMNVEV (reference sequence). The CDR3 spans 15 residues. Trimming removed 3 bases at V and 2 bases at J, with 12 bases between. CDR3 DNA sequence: TGTGCCAGCAGTTTGGGAACAGGGTACACAGATACGCAGTATTTT. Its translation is CASSLGTGYTDTQYF.

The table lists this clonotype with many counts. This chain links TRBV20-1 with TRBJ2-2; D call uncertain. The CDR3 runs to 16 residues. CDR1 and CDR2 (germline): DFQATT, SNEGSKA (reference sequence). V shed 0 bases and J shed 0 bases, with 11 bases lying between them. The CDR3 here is CSARDRTGANTGELFF. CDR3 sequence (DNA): TGCAGTGCTAGAGATCGGACCGGCGCGAACACCGGGGAGCTGTTTTTT.

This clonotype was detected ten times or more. The CDR3 region is CASSQGMNTEAFF. In DNA, the CDR3 is TGTGCCAGCAGCCAAGGGATGAACACTGAAGCTTTCTTT. This rearrangement joins TRBV3-1 to TRBJ1-1; D not certain. This CDR3 is 13 amino acids long. The V gene's germline CDR1 is LGHDT and CDR2 YNNKEL (reference sequence). The V gene lost 1 base and the J gene lost 0 bases, with 3 bases spanning the gap. Combining the CDR3 with reference TRBV3-1 and TRBJ1-1 gives the whole variable domain DTAVSQTPKYLVTQMGNDKSIKCEQNLGHDTMYWYKQDSKKFLKIMFSYNNKELIINETVPNRFSPKSPDKAHLNLHINSLELGDSAVYFCASSQGMNTEAFFGQGTRLTVV.

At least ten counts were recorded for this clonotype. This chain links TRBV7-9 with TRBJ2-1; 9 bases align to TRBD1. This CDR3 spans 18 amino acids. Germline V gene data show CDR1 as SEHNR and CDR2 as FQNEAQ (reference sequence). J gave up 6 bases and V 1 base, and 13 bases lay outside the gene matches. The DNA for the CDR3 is TGTGCCAGCAGCTTAGGTCGTTTTGGGACAGGGAGGGGCAATGAGCAGTTCTTC. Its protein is CASSLGRFGTGRGNEQFF.

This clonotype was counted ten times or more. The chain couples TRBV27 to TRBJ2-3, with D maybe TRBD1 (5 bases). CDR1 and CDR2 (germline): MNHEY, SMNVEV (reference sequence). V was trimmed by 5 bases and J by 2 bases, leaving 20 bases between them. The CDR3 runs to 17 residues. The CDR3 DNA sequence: TGTGCCAGCAGTCCACTTCAGGGTACCTGGGACACAGATACGCAGTATTTT. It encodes CASSPLQGTWDTDTQYF.

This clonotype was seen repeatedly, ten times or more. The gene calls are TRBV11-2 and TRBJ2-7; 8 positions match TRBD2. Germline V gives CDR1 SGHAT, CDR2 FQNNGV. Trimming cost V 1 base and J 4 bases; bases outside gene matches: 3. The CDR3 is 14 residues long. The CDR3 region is CASSLGAGGYEQYF. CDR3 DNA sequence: TGTGCCAGCAGCTTAGGTGCGGGAGGATACGAGCAGTACTTC.

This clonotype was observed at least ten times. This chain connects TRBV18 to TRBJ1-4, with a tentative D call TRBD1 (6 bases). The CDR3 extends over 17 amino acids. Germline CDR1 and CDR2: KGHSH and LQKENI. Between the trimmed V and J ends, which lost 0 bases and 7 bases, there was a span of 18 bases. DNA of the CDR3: TGTGCCAGCTCACCACCTACCTTCACGGGGGGCAGTGAAAAACTGTTTTTT. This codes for CASSPPTFTGGSEKLFF. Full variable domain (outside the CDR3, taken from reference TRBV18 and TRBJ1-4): NAGVMQNPRHLVRRRGQEARLRCSPMKGHSHVYWYRQLPEEGLKFMVYLQKENIIDESGMPKERFSAEFPKEGPSILRIQQVVRGDSAAYFCASSPPTFTGGSEKLFFGSGTQLSVL.

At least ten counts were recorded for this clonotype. CDR3 protein: CASSSASPRETQYF. DNA for the CDR3: TGCGCCAGCAGTTCCGCCAGTCCCCGAGAGACCCAGTACTTC. The rearrangement links TRBV5-1 to TRBJ2-5; D is ambiguous. V was shortened by 5 bases and J by 4 bases, with 15 bases between the two germline ends. CDR1 is SGHRS and CDR2 is YFSETQ in the germline V gene. The CDR3 consists of 14 residues.

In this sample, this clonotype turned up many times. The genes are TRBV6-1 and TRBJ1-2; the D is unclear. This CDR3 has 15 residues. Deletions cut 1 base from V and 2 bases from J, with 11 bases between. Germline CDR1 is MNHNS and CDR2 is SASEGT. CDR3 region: CASSEGTAGNYGYTF. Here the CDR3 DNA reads TGTGCCAGCAGTGAAGGAACCGCAGGCAACTATGGCTACACCTTC.